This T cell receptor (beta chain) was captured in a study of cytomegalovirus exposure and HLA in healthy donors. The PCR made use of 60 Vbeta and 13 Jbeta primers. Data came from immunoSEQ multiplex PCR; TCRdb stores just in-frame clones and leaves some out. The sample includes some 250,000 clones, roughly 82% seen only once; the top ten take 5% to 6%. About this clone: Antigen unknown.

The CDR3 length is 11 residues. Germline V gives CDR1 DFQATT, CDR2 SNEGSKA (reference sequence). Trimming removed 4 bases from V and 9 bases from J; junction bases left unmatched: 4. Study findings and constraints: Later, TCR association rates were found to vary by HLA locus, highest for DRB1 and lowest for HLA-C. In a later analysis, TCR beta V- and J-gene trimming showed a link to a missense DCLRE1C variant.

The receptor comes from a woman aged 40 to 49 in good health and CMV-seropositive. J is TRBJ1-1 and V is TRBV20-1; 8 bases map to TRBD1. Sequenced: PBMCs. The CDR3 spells CSAKNRGKAFF. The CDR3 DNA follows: TGCAGTGCTAAGAACAGGGGGAAAGCTTTCTTT.